This T cell receptor (beta chain) is drawn from a study of blood T cell repertoires in COVID-19. Here immunoSEQ multiplex PCR was the method, and the copy in TCRdb shows in-frame clones only, minus some. The profile shows about 300,000 clones, over 80% of them singletons. Trimming cost V 0 bases and J 7 bases; bases outside gene matches: 6. In germline, CDR1 is SGDLS, CDR2 YYNGEE. This CDR3 has 16 residues. The specimen sequenced was peripheral blood. The V call is TRBV9, the J call TRBJ2-2; 10 nucleotides line up with TRBD2. This sequence originates from a woman in her forties or fifties with COVID-19, enrolled during active disease. CDR3: CASSVGSSGSFGELFF. CDR3 DNA sequence: TGTGCCAGCAGCGTAGGGTCTAGCGGGAGCTTCGGGGAGCTGTTTTTT.